A single sample is the source of the 25 T cell receptor beta chains below, sequenced in a study of blood T cell repertoires in COVID-19 (dated by TCRdb to about 2020). Library construction relied on the immunoSEQ multiplex PCR assay. TCRdb's version of the immuneACCESS table is confined to in-frame rearrangements and falls short of the full clone set. An unresolved V gene accounts for under half of the shortfall where checked; the remainder is of unknown origin. For this sample there are about 190,000 clones; more than 60% appear just once. The ten largest clones represent 9.5% to 15% of the sample. The specimen sequenced was peripheral blood. All receptors derive from a woman aged 50 to 65 with acute or convalescent COVID-19.

This clone turned up a few times. The chain links TRBV28 to TRBJ1-2, with 8 positions matching TRBD1. The CDR3 sequence is 14 residues long. Germline loops: CDR1 MDHEN, CDR2 SYDVKM. The ends lost 5 bases at V and 4 bases at J; junction bases unmatched: 6. The CDR3 DNA reads as TGTGCCAGCAGTGGGGACAGGCAAGCCTATGGCTACACCTTC. It encodes CASSGDRQAYGYTF.

The chain links TRBV24-1 to TRBJ1-2; D is ambiguous. The germline V gene has CDR1 KGHDR and CDR2 SFDVKD. V lost 4 bases and J 8 bases, leaving 10 bases between the germline ends. The CDR3 contains 12 residues. The CDR3 DNA reads as TGTGCCACCAGTGACTCCACTGTGGGCTACACCTTC. It specifies CATSDSTVGYTF.

This chain uses TRBV5-1 with TRBJ2-1; 11 bases align to TRBD2. The CDR3 contains 17 residues. The germline V gene has CDR1 SGHRS and CDR2 YFSETQ. After removal of 2 bases from V and 4 bases from J, the junction contained 8 bases not matched to a gene. The CDR3 DNA sequence: TGCGCCAGCAGCTTCGCTGGGACTAGCGGAACTTACAATGAGCAGTTCTTC. Amino acid sequence: CASSFAGTSGTYNEQFF.

The rearrangement uses TRBV20-1 and TRBJ2-3, with TRBD2 as a possible D gene (5 bases). Between the trimmed V and J ends, which lost 3 bases and 2 bases, there was a span of 12 bases. The CDR3 covers 14 residues. Germline lookup yields CDR1 DFQATT and CDR2 SNEGSKA (reference sequence). This chain's CDR3 is CSASASSYTDTQYF. CDR3 in DNA: TGCAGTGCTAGTGCTAGCAGCTACACAGATACGCAGTATTTT.

The V and J genes are TRBV28 and TRBJ1-3; D gene ambiguous. From germline, CDR1 is MDHEN and CDR2 SYDVKM. Trimming stripped 3 bases from V and 0 bases from J, with 6 bases between. The CDR3 is 14 amino acids. The CDR3, as DNA: TGTGCCAGCAGTTTCGGTCACTCTGGAAACACCATATATTTT. This sequence encodes CASSFGHSGNTIYF. The variable domain in full, completed from reference TRBV28 and TRBJ1-3, reads DVKVTQSSRYLVKRTGEKVFLECVQDMDHENMFWYRQDPGLGLRLIYFSYDVKMKEKGDIPEGYSVSREKKERFSLILESASTNQTSMYLCASSFGHSGNTIYFGEGSWLTVV.

The rearrangement links TRBV4-3 to TRBJ2-5; D call uncertain. The CDR3 runs to 16 residues. Trimming stripped 1 base from V and 2 bases from J, with 14 bases between. CDR1 and CDR2 (germline): LGHNA, YSLEER. The CDR3 DNA reads TGCGCCAGCAGCCAAGGTCTAGTTATTGGGCAAGAGACCCAGTACTTC. Translated: CASSQGLVIGQETQYF.

V gene TRBV19 combines with J gene TRBJ2-3; D may be TRBD2 (6 bases). There are 17 residues in the CDR3. Germline V gene lookup returns CDR1 LNHDA and CDR2 SQIVND (reference sequence). Trimming cost V 2 bases and J 1 base, with 16 bases left between them. The CDR3 loop is CASSISTRGGGTDTQYF. The DNA of the CDR3 is TGTGCCAGTAGTATATCTACGCGGGGAGGCGGCACAGATACGCAGTATTTT.

The chain combines TRBV6-1 with TRBJ1-5; D unresolved. The CDR3 contains 15 residues. V lost 3 bases, J lost 1 base, and 10 bases lay in between. Germline-derived CDR1 and CDR2 are MNHNS and SASEGT. CDR3 amino acids: CASSDAGRSNQPQHF. The CDR3 nucleotides are TGTGCCAGCAGTGATGCCGGGAGAAGCAATCAGCCCCAGCATTTT.

This clone was seen a few times. The chain is built from TRBV5-4 and TRBJ2-2, with 8 nucleotides matching TRBD1. The CDR3 consists of 15 residues. The V gene's germline CDR1 is SGHNT and CDR2 YYREEE (reference sequence). Losses at the gene ends were 1 base for V and 6 bases for J; bases not matched to a gene: 5. In DNA, the CDR3 is TGTGCCAGCAGCTTGATTCAGGGGGCTTCCGGGGAGCTGTTTTTT. Translation: CASSLIQGASGELFF.

In its sample, this clone was seen once. The CDR3 spells CASSSYTGELFF. CDR3 coding DNA: TGTGCCAGCAGTTCATACACCGGGGAGCTGTTTTTT. The rearrangement uses TRBV11-2 and TRBJ2-2, with D uncertain. CDR3 size: 12 residues. Germline V gene lookup returns CDR1 SGHAT and CDR2 FQNNGV. V shed 6 bases and J shed 3 bases, with 5 bases lying between them.

The chain is built from TRBV19 and TRBJ2-1, with TRBD2 matching 7 bases. The length of the CDR3 is 13 residues. The V gene end was trimmed by 7 bases and the J gene end by 4 bases; junction bases not matched to a gene: 4. CDR1 is LNHDA, CDR2 SQIVND, per germline (reference sequence). The CDR3 bases are TGTGCCAGTAAGGGGCGGGAGTACAATGAGCAGTTCTTC. The encoded protein is CASKGREYNEQFF.

The chain has TRBV28 and TRBJ1-1; D is undetermined. This CDR3 contains 12 residues. V was trimmed by 6 bases and J by 4 bases, leaving 9 bases between them. Germline CDR1 MDHEN, CDR2 SYDVKM. DNA of the CDR3: TGTGCCAGCAGGCGAGTTGGCACTGAAGCTTTCTTT. This gives the protein CASRRVGTEAFF.

This clone was counted between two and nine times. V usage is TRBV27 and J usage is TRBJ2-7; D possibly corresponds to TRBD1 (5 bases). The V end was cut by 2 bases, the J end by 6 bases, with 14 bases between. Germline V gene data show CDR1 as MNHEY and CDR2 as SMNVEV (reference sequence). CDR3 length equals 14 residues. DNA for the CDR3: TGTGCCAGCAGTTTAAAGAGCAGGGCCAGCGAGCAGTACTTC. This translates into CASSLKSRASEQYF.

This rearrangement joins TRBV6-5 to TRBJ2-1, with TRBD1 matching over 9 bases. The CDR3 extends over 16 amino acids. From germline, CDR1 is MNHEY and CDR2 SVGAGI. The trim removed 0 bases at V and 4 bases at J, leaving 4 bases unmatched. CDR3 residues: CASSYSAGQGYNEQFF. The DNA for the CDR3 is TGTGCCAGCAGTTACTCGGCGGGACAGGGATACAATGAGCAGTTCTTC.

This clone appeared a few times. The rearrangement uses TRBV6-1 and TRBJ1-2; D unclear. Germline CDR1 MNHNS, CDR2 SASEGT. This CDR3 comprises 15 residues. The V end was cut by 0 bases, the J end by 8 bases, with 16 bases between. Here the CDR3 reads CASSEARRQVAGYTF. The DNA of the CDR3 is TGTGCCAGCAGTGAAGCCCGTAGACAAGTCGCCGGCTACACCTTC.

The chain combines TRBV11-2 with TRBJ1-2; 9 bases match TRBD1. V was clipped by 5 bases and J by 6 bases; unmatched bases: 10. CDR1 and CDR2 (germline): SGHAT, FQNNGV. The CDR3 contains 15 residues. The CDR3 loop reads CASSLYRDRVNGYTF. CDR3 nucleotides: TGTGCCAGCAGCCTTTACCGGGACAGGGTAAATGGCTACACCTTC.

V and J are TRBV30 and TRBJ2-3; a weak D match, TRBD2 (6 bases). Trimming shortened V by 1 base and J by 2 bases, and 10 bases separated the two germline ends. This CDR3 spans 14 amino acids. Germline assignment: CDR1 GTSNPN and CDR2 SVGIG (reference sequence). The CDR3 here is CAWSGGDLTDTQYF. In DNA, the CDR3 is TGTGCCTGGAGTGGCGGGGATCTCACAGATACGCAGTATTTT. The variable domain in full, completed from reference TRBV30 and TRBJ2-3, reads SQTIHQWPATLVQPVGSPLSLECTVEGTSNPNLYWYRQAAGRGLQLLFYSVGIGQISSEVPQNLSASRPQDRQFILSSKKLLLSDSGFYLCAWSGGDLTDTQYFGPGTRLTVL.

The V call is TRBV27, the J call TRBJ2-7, with 7 nucleotides matching TRBD1. The V gene's germline CDR1 is MNHEY and CDR2 SMNVEV (reference sequence). V lost 8 bases, J lost 6 bases, and 10 bases stayed unmatched. The CDR3 covers 13 residues. In DNA form, the CDR3 reads TGTGCCAGCTCCTCCCGGGACAGAGGCGAGCAGTACTTC. This encodes CASSSRDRGEQYF.

The V and J genes are TRBV27 and TRBJ2-1, with D possibly TRBD1 on 7 matching bases. Germline V gives CDR1 MNHEY, CDR2 SMNVEV (reference sequence). Trimming removed 6 bases from V and 2 bases from J, with 14 bases in between. The CDR3 spans 15 residues. CDR3 DNA sequence: TGTGCCAGCAGGGGGGGACAGCAGGCCTACAATGAGCAGTTCTTC. The encoded protein is CASRGGQQAYNEQFF.

The chain recombines TRBV4-1 with TRBJ2-1; a possible D gene is TRBD1 (6 bases). Germline-derived CDR1 and CDR2 are MGHRA and YSYEKL. V dropped 4 bases and J dropped 7 bases, with 11 bases sitting between them. The CDR3 sequence is 13 residues long. CDR3 nucleotides: TGCGCCAGCAGCCGCACAGGGTCAAATGAGCAGTTCTTC. As protein: CASSRTGSNEQFF.

The chain recombines TRBV19 with TRBJ2-3, with D unresolved. Trimming took off 1 base at V and 4 bases at J, with 9 bases between the two ends. The CDR3 spans 14 residues. Germline-derived CDR1 and CDR2 are LNHDA and SQIVND (reference sequence). CDR3 loop: CASSIASTADTQYF. The CDR3 nucleotides read TGTGCCAGTAGTATAGCCTCCACGGCAGATACGCAGTATTTT.

This clone was detected only once. The chain couples TRBV23-1 to TRBJ2-1, with 8 nucleotides matching TRBD2. TRBV23-1 is an ORF; its function is uncertain. The ends lost 8 bases at V and 7 bases at J; junction bases unmatched: 28. This CDR3 is built from 20 residues. CDR3 residues: CASVRGSLPLAGCNINEQFF. DNA of the CDR3: TGCGCCAGCGTTCGTGGGTCGCTACCCTTAGCGGGGTGTAATATAAATGAGCAGTTCTTC.

Only a few counts were recorded for this clone. V usage is TRBV15 and J usage is TRBJ2-7; D is perhaps TRBD2 (6 bases). Germline V gives CDR1 LNHNV, CDR2 YYDKDF (reference sequence). The CDR3 is 15 residues long. The V gene lost 3 bases and the J gene lost 1 base, with 13 bases spanning the gap. The CDR3 reads CATSSQVGGSYEQYF. For the CDR3, the DNA is TGTGCCACCAGCAGCCAAGTCGGGGGTTCCTACGAGCAGTACTTC. The variable domain in full, with the rest retrieved from reference TRBV15 and TRBJ2-7, is DAMVIQNPRYQVTQFGKPVTLSCSQTLNHNVMYWYQQKSSQAPKLLFHYYDKDFNNEADTPDNFQSRRPNTSFCFLDIRSPGLGDTAMYLCATSSQVGGSYEQYFGPGTRLTVT.

The V and J genes are TRBV19 and TRBJ2-1; TRBD1 matches 9 bases. The CDR3 covers 16 residues. V was pared by 7 bases and J by 6 bases, with 13 bases of the junction left unmatched. CDR1 is LNHDA and CDR2 is SQIVND in the germline V gene (reference sequence). The CDR3 sequence: CASILSGTGTRNEQFF. The CDR3 coding sequence is TGTGCCAGTATCTTATCTGGGACAGGGACCCGCAATGAGCAGTTCTTC.

DNA for the CDR3: TGTGCCAGCAGCTTAATGGGGGGAGATAGAAACACCATATATTTT. This sequence encodes CASSLMGGDRNTIYF. The chain joins TRBV7-6 to TRBJ1-3, with D tentatively TRBD1 (5 bases). Germline CDR1 is SGHVS and CDR2 is FNYEAQ. With 2 bases removed from V and 5 bases from J, the gap between germline ends came to 13 bases. The CDR3 runs to 15 residues.